This TCR beta chain was sequenced during a study of cytomegalovirus exposure and HLA in healthy donors. Broader study findings: Rarity held for most TCR sequences, but there were some public TCRs that occurred in many donors. That first-cohort TCR clusters tended to co-occur in the roughly 120 validation repertoires was found in a later analysis.

Assay used: immunoSEQ multiplex PCR; TCRdb lists only in-frame clones, some missing. This sample has tens of thousands of clones, with 85% found just once. The donors were part of the approximately 120-subject validation cohort, which stood apart from the roughly 680-subject first cohort. In the case of this clone: Its antigen is undetermined.

J was trimmed by 7 bases and V by 5 bases; bases with no gene match: 6. There are 16 residues in the CDR3. Germline V lookup: CDR1 MNHEY, CDR2 SMNVEV (reference sequence). The V and J genes are TRBV27 and TRBJ2-1, with TRBD2 matching 15 bases. The TCR comes from a man aged 18 to 29 in good health and CMV-seropositive. Sequencing input: PBMCs. The CDR3: CASSPRGTSGRNEQFF. The CDR3 coding sequence is TGTGCCAGCAGTCCTAGGGGGACTAGCGGGAGGAATGAGCAGTTCTTC.